The entry below gives a single T cell receptor beta chain sequence along with its context. Its specificity is unknown. The entry originates in a study of human T cells and chemical hapten exposure. The overall study: Mainly, slight library volume differences in the pool made TCR yields vary. Study-wide results and limits: After DPC sensitization, TCRs above 1 in 1000 frequency showed no change.

The library labeled individual cDNA molecules by adding unique molecular identifiers to them. As originally analysed: Samples ranged from roughly 20,000 to 700,000 TCRs, with a median of roughly 96,000. TCRdb fed the reads into MiXCR, producing one record per CDR3 protein. These V and J calls originate from TCRdb's pipeline instead of the authors' own analysis. The sample lists 120,000 or so distinct CDR3 sequences, 8.5% to 9% occurring once. The starting material, unfractionated whole blood, was used for total RNA extraction. The CDR3 covers 17 residues. The V end lost 7 bases, the J end lost 3 bases, and 23 bases lay between the germline ends. CDR1 is SGHRS and CDR2 is YFSETQ in the germline V gene.

Sequencing was carried out using whole blood. This rearrangement joins TRBV5-1 to TRBJ2-1; tentative D call: TRBD2 (5 bases). The receptor was isolated from a human donor in good health. Some clones in this sample may be carry-over from other donors' samples. Here the CDR3 reads CASSAAEGLGVYNEQFF. In DNA form, the CDR3 reads TGCGCCAGCTCCGCCGCTGAGGGTCTCGGCGTCTACAATGAGCAGTTCTTC. Supplemented by reference TRBV5-1 and TRBJ2-1, the full variable domain reads KAGVTQTPRYLIKTRGQQVTLSCSPISGHRSVSWYQQTPGQGLQFLFEYFSETQRNKGNFPGRFSGRQFSNSRSEMNVSTLELGDSALYLCASSAAEGLGVYNEQFFGPGTRLTVL.